This T cell receptor (beta chain) came from a study of shared clonotypes between healthy human individuals. Germline V gene sequence: CDR1 SQVTM, CDR2 ANQGSEA. The V end was cut by 5 bases, the J end by 6 bases, with 14 bases between. CDR3 length: 13 amino acids. Profiling relied on immunoSEQ multiplex PCR, and the TCRdb table lists in-frame clones only, not all of them. The sample records just under 350,000 clones, around four fifths being singletons. This clone was counted once. The sample taken for sequencing was memory CD4+ T cells sorted from blood. Subset noted: CD45RA-negative fraction. This sequence was found in a man aged 30 to 45 in good health. The chain uses TRBV29-1 and TRBJ1-5, with unresolved D. In DNA form, the CDR3 reads TGCAGCGTTACCCGGGCCCGGGGTCAGCCCCAGCATTTT. Translation: CSVTRARGQPQHF.